This is a list of T cell receptor beta chains from one sample in a study of regulatory T cells in long-lasting Graves disease. TCRdb reanalysed the multiplex PCR reads using MiXCR and keeps one entry per CDR3 protein. The sample lists about 470,000 distinct CDR3 sequences; less than 25% were seen once. The source was peripheral blood mononuclear cells (PBMCs), collected when the disease was refractory, from a patient treated with antithyroid drugs. The receptors shown here come from a female donor with Graves disease. CDR3s include the opening cysteine and the closing phenylalanine or tryptophan. The D gene is left open where the match is weak. Some rows have no size entry. The others give once, few or many, or a class for an expanded clone.

DNA,CDR3,size,V,D,J
TGTGCCAGCAGTGAAGAGGGGCTTTATGACATTCAGTACTTC,CASSEEGLYDIQYF,many,TRBV2,-,TRBJ2-4
TGCAGCGTTGAAGGGCTTCCGGGACATGAGAACACCGGGGAGCTGTTTTTT,CSVEGLPGHENTGELFF,-,TRBV29-1,-,TRBJ2-2
TGTGCCAGCAGTCAGGGGGACATCGTCTACGAGCAGTACTTC,CASSQGDIVYEQYF,many,TRBV28,TRBD1,TRBJ2-7
TGTGCCAGCAGTGTAATGGGGGGGAACACTGAAGCTTTCTTT,CASSVMGGNTEAFF,few,TRBV6-4,-,TRBJ1-1
TGTGCTAGTGGTTTGCCCCGGGATCTAGGAAGGGACACTGAAGCTTTCTTT,CASGLPRDLGRDTEAFF,many,TRBV12-5,-,TRBJ1-1
TGTGCCACCTTCAGGGGTGGCGGGACTGAAGCTTTCTTT,CATFRGGGTEAFF,few,TRBV6-1,-,TRBJ1-1
TGTGCCAGCAGTTACTCGATTAAAGTTGGCCATGAGCAGTTCTTC,CASSYSIKVGHEQFF,few,TRBV6-5,-,TRBJ2-1
TGTGCCAGCGAGGAGCCAAACAGCTCCTACGAGCAGTACTTC,CASEEPNSSYEQYF,many,TRBV2,-,TRBJ2-7
TGTGCCAGCAGTTTATCGTCCCAGGGGGACGAGCAGTACTTC,CASSLSSQGDEQYF,many,TRBV28,TRBD1,TRBJ2-7
TGTGCCAGCAGTAGAAGTCGACTAGCGGACTTCCCCGAGCAGTACTTC,CASSRSRLADFPEQYF,many,TRBV7-8,TRBD2,TRBJ2-7
TGTGCCAGCAGCTCCGGGCCCAGGGGCAGACTTTCCTACGAGCAGTACTTC,CASSSGPRGRLSYEQYF,many,TRBV12-3/TRBV12-4,-,TRBJ2-7
TGTGCCAGCACTAGCGGGAGGGCCGGTGGCGGGGAGCTGTTTTTT,CASTSGRAGGGELFF,many,TRBV2,TRBD2,TRBJ2-2
TGTGCCAGCAGAGAACTAGCGGGAGGGTCCTACGAGCAGTACTTC,CASRELAGGSYEQYF,many,TRBV2,TRBD2,TRBJ2-7
TGTGCCAGCCGATTGTGGGAGGACACCGGGGAGCTGTTTTTT,CASRLWEDTGELFF,-,TRBV19,-,TRBJ2-2
TGTGCCACTTCCTTGGGGGGAGACCAAGAGACCCAGTACTTC,CATSLGGDQETQYF,many,TRBV24-1,-,TRBJ2-5
TGTGCCAGCAGCTCCGGACAGGGCATAACAGATACGCAGTATTTT,CASSSGQGITDTQYF,few,TRBV28,TRBD1,TRBJ2-3
TGCAGTGCTAGAAGGGGCCTTAGCAATCAGCCCCAGCATTTT,CSARRGLSNQPQHF,-,TRBV20-1,-,TRBJ1-5
TGTGCCAGTCTGGACAGGGGGCGGTACACTGAAGCTTTCTTT,CASLDRGRYTEAFF,-,TRBV19,TRBD1,TRBJ1-1
TGTGCCAGCTCACCGGCGACTAGTCCTGCCACCGGGGAGCTGTTTTTT,CASSPATSPATGELFF,-,TRBV18,-,TRBJ2-2
TGTGCCAGCAGTTACTCGGTTGGGGATCACGGGGAGGTGTTTTTT,CASSYSVGDHGEVFF,few,TRBV6-5,-,TRBJ2-2
TGTGCCAGCAGTGAAGCGCTAGGGGGCTCGAACACTGAAGCTTTCTTT,CASSEALGGSNTEAFF,many,TRBV2,TRBD1,TRBJ1-1
TGTGCCAGCAGTTTAGGCAGGGGCATTGGGACTGAAGCTTTCTTT,CASSLGRGIGTEAFF,many,TRBV27,-,TRBJ1-1
TGTGCCAGGAATATCGATCGCGGTCTTCAAGTGGACGGTTTATATGGCTACACCTTC,CARNIDRGLQVDGLYGYTF,many,TRBV2,-,TRBJ1-2
TGTGCCAGCAGTCCGACCGCGGAGGGCTACACCTTC,CASSPTAEGYTF,-,TRBV6-1,-,TRBJ1-2
TGTGCCAGCAGTTTTACGTCCGGGCCCAATCAGCCCCAGCATTTT,CASSFTSGPNQPQHF,many,TRBV12-3/TRBV12-4,-,TRBJ1-5
TGTGCCAGCAGTTATTGGGCTAGCGGGAGGGGATTCCAAGAGACCCAGTACTTC,CASSYWASGRGFQETQYF,-,TRBV6-2/TRBV6-3,TRBD2,TRBJ2-5
TGTGCCAGCAGTGGGGACCTGAGCACTGAAGCTTTCTTT,CASSGDLSTEAFF,-,TRBV2,-,TRBJ1-1
TGTGCCAGCAGCCCCCCTCGGGGGGCGAACACCGGGGAGCTGTTTTTT,CASSPPRGANTGELFF,-,TRBV7-9,TRBD2,TRBJ2-2
TGCAGCGTTGCAGGGAACCCGAACACTGAAGCTTTCTTT,CSVAGNPNTEAFF,few,TRBV29-1,-,TRBJ1-1
TGTGCCAGCAGCTTACCCGGGAGTAGTACCCAGTACTTC,CASSLPGSSTQYF,many,TRBV7-9,-,TRBJ2-5
TGTGCCAGCAGTCTACAAGGGAGCAATCAGCCCCAGCATTTT,CASSLQGSNQPQHF,many,TRBV12-3/TRBV12-4,-,TRBJ1-5
TGTGCCAGCAGCTTAGATCGTAGGCCGATGAACACCGGGGAGCTGTTTTTT,CASSLDRRPMNTGELFF,few,TRBV11-2,-,TRBJ2-2
TGCGCCAGCAGCTCGACACTAGCGGAGAACACCGGGGAGCTGTTTTTT,CASSSTLAENTGELFF,-,TRBV5-1,TRBD2,TRBJ2-2
TGTGCCAGCAGTTTCCGTTCTCGGGGGCCCTACGAGCAGTACTTC,CASSFRSRGPYEQYF,many,TRBV28,-,TRBJ2-7
TGTGCCAGCAGTTTTGGGCCAGGGGGCGGCGAGCCCCAGCATTTT,CASSFGPGGGEPQHF,many,TRBV12-3/TRBV12-4,TRBD1,TRBJ1-5
TGTGCCAGCAGTTTGAAAGGGGACGACGAGCAGTACTTC,CASSLKGDDEQYF,many,TRBV12-3/TRBV12-4,-,TRBJ2-7
TGCAGTGCTAGAGATTATCCGACACGCGAGACCCAGTACTTC,CSARDYPTRETQYF,-,TRBV20-1,-,TRBJ2-5
TGTGCCAGCAGTTTAATCCTCCAGACTAGCGGGAAGCAAGAGACCCAGTACTTC,CASSLILQTSGKQETQYF,many,TRBV28,TRBD2,TRBJ2-5
TGTGCCAGCGCGGGGGATCAGCCCCAGCATTTT,CASAGDQPQHF,many,TRBV6-1,-,TRBJ1-5
TGTGCCAGCAGTTTATCAGGGACAGGGGGCGAAAATTCCTACGAGCAGTACTTC,CASSLSGTGGENSYEQYF,many,TRBV27,TRBD1,TRBJ2-7
TGTGCCAGCAGTGATGGACTATCAGGAGGGAGAGAGACCCAGTACTTC,CASSDGLSGGRETQYF,-,TRBV6-2/TRBV6-3,-,TRBJ2-5
TGCAGTGCTAGATCGTCAGGGCCTCGGCCCCAGCATTTT,CSARSSGPRPQHF,many,TRBV20-1,-,TRBJ1-5
TGTGCCAGCCTAGCGGGACCTTACAATGAGCAGTTCTTC,CASLAGPYNEQFF,-,TRBV6-2/TRBV6-3,TRBD2,TRBJ2-1
TGTGCCAGCAGTTTAACCGGTTTGTCCTACGAGCAGTACTTC,CASSLTGLSYEQYF,many,TRBV28,-,TRBJ2-7
TGCGCCAGCAGCTTGGCCGGTAGCGCCAGGATCTACGAGCAGTACTTC,CASSLAGSARIYEQYF,-,TRBV5-1,-,TRBJ2-7
TGCAGCGTTCTGAGACAGGGCTATGGCTACACCTTC,CSVLRQGYGYTF,-,TRBV29-1,TRBD1,TRBJ1-2